These 25 T cell receptor beta chains originate from one sample sequenced in a study of blood T cell repertoires in COVID-19. This table comes from immunoSEQ multiplex PCR, and its TCRdb copy is limited to in-frame clones, with some not included. Seen here are 130,000 to 150,000 clones, about 87% observed once, and the top ten hold around 8.6%. Specimen: peripheral blood. These receptors all stem from a woman in her fifties or sixties with active or convalescent COVID-19.

The chain carries TRBV28 and TRBJ2-7; D not resolved. V was clipped by 3 bases and J by 3 bases, with 6 bases between them. Germline CDR1 reads MDHEN; CDR2 reads SYDVKM. CDR3 length equals 12 residues. CDR3 nucleotides: TGTGCCAGCAGTTTTTTCTACTACGAGCAGTACTTC. It specifies CASSFFYYEQYF.

The chain links TRBV7-9 to TRBJ1-3; D not certain. The CDR3 sequence is 17 residues long. V was shortened by 0 bases and J by 0 bases, with 12 bases between the two germline ends. Germline V gives CDR1 SEHNR, CDR2 FQNEAQ (reference sequence). CDR3 in amino acids: CASSLAGSFFSGNTIYF. CDR3 coding DNA: TGTGCCAGCAGCTTAGCGGGCAGTTTCTTCTCTGGAAACACCATATATTTT. Complete variable domain (other parts from reference TRBV7-9 and TRBJ1-3): DTGVSQNPRHKITKRGQNVTFRCDPISEHNRLYWYRQTLGQGPEFLTYFQNEAQLEKSRLLSDRFSAERPKGSFSTLEIQRTEQGDSAMYLCASSLAGSFFSGNTIYFGEGSWLTVV.

This rearrangement joins TRBV5-1 to TRBJ1-6; the match to TRBD1 covers 11 bases. Germline CDR1 reads SGHRS; CDR2 reads YFSETQ. The ends lost 2 bases at V and 8 bases at J; junction bases unmatched: 3. This CDR3 is 15 amino acids long. For the CDR3, the DNA is TGCGCCAGCAGCTTCGGGACAGGGGGGTATTCACCCCTCCACTTT. Amino acid sequence: CASSFGTGGYSPLHF.

The rearrangement uses TRBV2 and TRBJ2-3; TRBD2 matches at 16 bases. The V and J ends lost 3 bases and 6 bases, in that order; junction bases with no gene match: 0. The CDR3 is 15 amino acids. Germline-derived CDR1 and CDR2 are SNHLY and FYNNEI. CDR3 amino acids: CASSEGLAGGDTQYF. In DNA form, the CDR3 reads TGTGCCAGCAGTGAGGGACTAGCGGGAGGGGATACGCAGTATTTT.

V and J are TRBV6-6 and TRBJ1-2; tentative D call: TRBD1 (6 bases). The CDR3 is 14 amino acids. V lost 7 bases and J lost 8, with 20 bases in between. CDR1 and CDR2 from the germline V gene are MNHNY and SVGAGI (reference sequence). The CDR3 here is CASTPGAPTGGYTF. The CDR3 bases are TGTGCCAGCACTCCAGGGGCCCCCACTGGGGGCTACACCTTC.

The chain has TRBV6-6 and TRBJ2-7; 7 nucleotides match TRBD1. This CDR3 contains 14 residues. With 4 bases clipped from V and 2 bases from J, the junction kept 5 bases outside the gene matches. CDR1 MNHNY and CDR2 SVGAGI come from the germline V gene (reference sequence). For the CDR3, the DNA is TGTGCCAGCAGTTCCTGGGACAGCACCTACGAGCAGTACTTC. Its protein is CASSSWDSTYEQYF.

The rearrangement uses TRBV7-2 and TRBJ2-1, with TRBD1 identical over 10 bases. CDR3 length: 15 amino acids. Looked up from germline, CDR1 is SGHTA and CDR2 is FQGNSA. The ends lost 3 bases at V and 4 bases at J; junction bases unmatched: 3. The CDR3 coding sequence is TGTGCCAGCAGCTTGGACAGGGGGAGGTACAATGAGCAGTTCTTC. The encoded protein is CASSLDRGRYNEQFF.

The chain recombines TRBV3-1 (or the pseudogene TRBV3-2) with TRBJ1-5, with 8 bases that match TRBD1. The CDR3 contains 15 residues. V was pared by 1 base and J by 7 bases, with 6 bases of the junction left unmatched. Germline V CDR1 and CDR2: LGHDT, YNNKEL (reference sequence). CDR3: CASSQATGGNQPQHF. As DNA, the CDR3 is TGTGCCAGCAGCCAAGCAACAGGGGGAAACCAGCCCCAGCATTTT.

The V gene is TRBV5-5, the J gene TRBJ1-1; 7 bases are shared with TRBD1. Germline V gene lookup returns CDR1 SGHKS and CDR2 YYEKEE (reference sequence). There are 15 residues in the CDR3. The V and J ends lost 7 bases and 0 bases, in that order; junction bases with no gene match: 9. In DNA, the CDR3 is TGTGCCAGCCGACGGACAGGAATTATGAACACTGAAGCTTTCTTT. Amino acid sequence: CASRRTGIMNTEAFF.

This chain joins TRBV25-1 and TRBJ2-5, with a possible D match to TRBD1 (5 bases). Germline V gene sequence: CDR1 MGHDK, CDR2 SYGVNS. Trimming pared 1 base from V and 5 bases from J, leaving 17 bases between. This CDR3 is built from 16 residues. For the CDR3, the DNA is TGTGCCAGCAGTGAATCGGGCTGGGGCGGCCAGGAGACCCAGTACTTC. Translating gives CASSESGWGGQETQYF.

In its sample, this clone was seen once. The chain carries TRBV10-3 and TRBJ2-3; the match to TRBD2 covers 10 bases. V shed 3 bases, J shed 0 bases, and the junction held 9 bases outside the gene matches. This CDR3 is 18 amino acids long. Germline V gene lookup returns CDR1 ENHRY and CDR2 SYGVKD. The CDR3 nucleotides are TGTGCCATCAGTGATAGGGCTAGCGGGGGCCTTAGCACAGATACGCAGTATTTT. Residues: CAISDRASGGLSTDTQYF.

The chain is built from TRBV6-2 or TRBV6-3 and TRBJ1-5; TRBD1 agrees at 7 bases. Germline V gene sequence: CDR1 MNHEY, CDR2 SVGEGT. Trimming cost V 0 bases and J 2 bases; bases outside gene matches: 13. This CDR3 has 19 amino acids. The CDR3 here is CASSYSFGHRQGGNQPQHF. For the CDR3, the DNA is TGTGCCAGCAGTTACTCGTTCGGGCACCGACAGGGAGGCAATCAGCCCCAGCATTTT.

CDR3 bases: TGTGCCAGCTGTAGGGAGATAAACTATGGCTACACCTTC. Encoded protein: CASCREINYGYTF. J is TRBJ1-2 and V is TRBV2; D not resolved. CDR3 size: 13 residues. The V end lost 8 bases, the J end lost 2 bases, and 12 bases lay between the germline ends. Per the germline V gene, CDR1 is SNHLY and CDR2 is FYNNEI.

V and J are TRBV9 and TRBJ2-3; TRBD2 matches 13 bases. This CDR3 spans 18 amino acids. CDR1 and CDR2 (germline): SGDLS, YYNGEE. V shed 0 bases and J 2 bases; nucleotides not matched to a gene: 6. The CDR3 DNA sequence: TGTGCCAGCAGCGTAGAAACTAGCGGGGGGGTATACACAGATACGCAGTATTTT. Translation gives CASSVETSGGVYTDTQYF.

This rearrangement joins TRBV5-1 to TRBJ2-2; a possible D gene is TRBD1 (6 bases). Germline CDR1 is SGHRS and CDR2 is YFSETQ. V was trimmed by 6 bases and J by 3 bases, leaving 15 bases between them. This CDR3 spans 15 amino acids. CDR3 DNA sequence: TGCGCCAGCATTTTGCTACCAGGGGACACCGGGGAGCTGTTTTTT. It encodes CASILLPGDTGELFF. The full variable domain, with the rest looked up from reference TRBV5-1 and TRBJ2-2, is KAGVTQTPRYLIKTRGQQVTLSCSPISGHRSVSWYQQTPGQGLQFLFEYFSETQRNKGNFPGRFSGRQFSNSRSEMNVSTLELGDSALYLCASILLPGDTGELFFGEGSRLTVL.

The rearrangement uses TRBV6-5 and TRBJ1-5; 9 positions agree with TRBD1. Losses at the gene ends were 3 bases for V and 3 bases for J; bases not matched to a gene: 3. CDR1 and CDR2 (germline): MNHEY, SVGAGI. The CDR3 loop spans 15 amino acids. The CDR3 is CASSYTGGVNQPQHF. The CDR3, as DNA: TGTGCCAGCAGTTATACAGGGGGCGTCAATCAGCCCCAGCATTTT.

The chain has TRBV13 and TRBJ2-1; 7 nucleotides agree with TRBD2. The CDR3 covers 14 residues. V was pared by 6 bases and J by 8 bases, with 10 bases of the junction left unmatched. Per germline, CDR1 PRHDT and CDR2 FYEKMQ (reference sequence). The CDR3 loop reads CASSPGLSHDEQFF. The CDR3 DNA reads TGTGCCAGCAGTCCGGGACTATCCCACGATGAGCAGTTCTTC.

This clone was counted a single time. V gene TRBV6-5 combines with J gene TRBJ1-5; 12 nucleotides match TRBD1. Germline assignment: CDR1 MNHEY and CDR2 SVGAGI. This CDR3 has 14 amino acids. V trimming: 6 bases; J trimming: 8 bases; junction bases outside the gene matches: 5. The CDR3 loop is CASSGTGGTEPQHF. The DNA of the CDR3 is TGTGCCAGCAGCGGGACAGGGGGCACGGAGCCCCAGCATTTT.

The chain is built from TRBV3-1 (or the pseudogene TRBV3-2) and TRBJ2-3; TRBD2 agrees at 11 bases. The CDR3 contains 17 residues. Germline V gives CDR1 LGHDT, CDR2 YNNKEL (reference sequence). The V segment lost 1 base and the J segment 2 bases; nucleotides outside the gene matches: 5. CDR3 residues: CASSQGGTSGHTDTQYF. The CDR3 nucleotides read TGTGCCAGCAGCCAAGGGGGGACTAGCGGCCACACAGATACGCAGTATTTT.

The V gene is TRBV9, the J gene TRBJ1-5; D ambiguous. CDR3 length: 15 residues. Germline loops: CDR1 SGDLS, CDR2 YYNGEE. V shed 5 bases and J shed 5 bases, with 17 bases lying between them. The CDR3 region is CASSQGSGRDQPQHF. As DNA, the CDR3 is TGTGCCAGCAGTCAAGGGTCGGGAAGAGATCAGCCCCAGCATTTT.

The V call is TRBV20-1, the J call TRBJ1-2; TRBD1 might be the D (6 bases). Trimming cost V 3 bases and J 8 bases, with 16 bases left between them. The CDR3 length is 13 residues. CDR1 and CDR2 from the germline V gene are DFQATT and SNEGSKA (reference sequence). CDR3: CSASERTEAGYTF. The CDR3, as DNA: TGCAGTGCTAGTGAACGGACAGAGGCAGGCTACACCTTC.

The V call is TRBV19, the J call TRBJ2-2, with 9 bases fitting TRBD1. There are 17 residues in the CDR3. Per germline, CDR1 LNHDA and CDR2 SQIVND (reference sequence). Trimming took 3 bases from V and 2 from J; bases not matched to a gene: 7. This CDR3 reads CASSILRTGVNTGELFF. CDR3 bases: TGTGCCAGTAGTATCCTCAGGACAGGGGTTAACACCGGGGAGCTGTTTTTT.

The J gene is TRBJ1-2, the V gene TRBV7-3, with D possibly TRBD1 on 6 matching bases. Germline V gene lookup returns CDR1 SGHTA and CDR2 FQGTGA. CDR3 size: 14 residues. With 1 base removed from V and 2 bases from J, the gap between germline ends came to 8 bases. The chain's CDR3 is CASSLMGANYGYTF. CDR3 sequence (DNA): TGTGCCAGCAGCTTAATGGGGGCGAACTATGGCTACACCTTC.

The V gene is TRBV7-2, the J gene TRBJ1-2; D unresolved. The CDR3 runs 15 residues. Germline CDR1 SGHTA, CDR2 FQGNSA. The V gene lost 3 bases and the J gene lost 5 bases, with 16 bases spanning the gap. CDR3 residues: CASSFFNSGEYGYTF. The CDR3 region has the DNA TGTGCCAGCAGCTTTTTCAACAGTGGCGAGTATGGCTACACCTTC.

This chain links TRBV5-1 with TRBJ2-1, with D perhaps TRBD2 (5 bases). The CDR3 has 15 amino acids. V lost 4 bases and J 0 bases, leaving 11 bases between the germline ends. Germline V CDR1 and CDR2: SGHRS, YFSETQ. CDR3 residues: CASSTDSSSYNEQFF. For the CDR3, the DNA is TGCGCCAGCAGCACGGACTCGAGCTCCTACAATGAGCAGTTCTTC. The full variable domain, with the rest looked up from reference TRBV5-1 and TRBJ2-1, is KAGVTQTPRYLIKTRGQQVTLSCSPISGHRSVSWYQQTPGQGLQFLFEYFSETQRNKGNFPGRFSGRQFSNSRSEMNVSTLELGDSALYLCASSTDSSSYNEQFFGPGTRLTVL.